This T cell receptor beta chain appears in the sequencing data of a study of post-analysis software for immune sequencing data. Overall study results and limits: Several TRBV segments, TRBV5-6, TRBV5-1 and TRBV20-1 among them, were found more frequent in patients than controls. People with multiple sclerosis had a significantly lower normalized Chao1 diversity than controls did.

This clonotype turned up a few times. Its antigen is currently unknown. With V trimmed by 6 bases and J by 4 bases, 6 bases remained unmatched. The CDR3 is 13 residues long. Germline V gene lookup returns CDR1 ENHRY and CDR2 SYGVKD. The authors incorporated unique molecular identifiers into the TCR beta cDNA libraries. TCRdb fed the PCR reads into MiXCR, producing one record per CDR3 protein. The sample yields 380,000 or so distinct CDR3 sequences, approximately 38% seen once. The sequencing sample was made of blood. The sequence came from a girl aged 10 to 17 with multiple sclerosis. The chain is built from TRBV10-3 and TRBJ2-7; 7 positions match TRBD1. The CDR3 DNA is TGTGCCATCAGCGGACCAGGGGGATACGAGCAGTACTTC. Protein product: CAISGPGGYEQYF.